This paragraph covers one TCR beta chain sequence. The antigen is not known. These data are taken from a study of monozygotic twins with inflammatory bowel disease. Study results and limitations: IBD patients displayed reduced TCRbeta diversity (inverse Simpson) when set against healthy co-twins.

Germline V gene data show CDR1 as SGHTA and CDR2 as FQGNSA. This CDR3 comprises 11 residues. RNA in its total form was extracted from whole blood, and T cells were not sorted. UMIs that had a 6-nucleotide sample barcode were put in using template switching. TCRdb reanalyzed the 5' RACE reads, giving one entry per CDR3 protein sequence and no DNA. In all, the sample yields 420,000 or so distinct CDR3 sequences. This clonotype was sampled from a human donor with ulcerative colitis or Crohn's disease, or a healthy co-twin of an affected twin (not recorded which). Material: blood. This chain joins TRBV7-2 and TRBJ2-1. CDR3 loop: CASSLEVGQFF. Filled out from reference TRBV7-2 and TRBJ2-1, the complete variable domain reads GAGVSQSPSNKVTEKGKDVELRCDPISGHTALYWYRQSLGQGLEFLIYFQGNSAPDKSGLPSDRFSAERTGGSVSTLTIQRTQQEDSAVYLCASSLEVGQFFGPGTRLTVL.